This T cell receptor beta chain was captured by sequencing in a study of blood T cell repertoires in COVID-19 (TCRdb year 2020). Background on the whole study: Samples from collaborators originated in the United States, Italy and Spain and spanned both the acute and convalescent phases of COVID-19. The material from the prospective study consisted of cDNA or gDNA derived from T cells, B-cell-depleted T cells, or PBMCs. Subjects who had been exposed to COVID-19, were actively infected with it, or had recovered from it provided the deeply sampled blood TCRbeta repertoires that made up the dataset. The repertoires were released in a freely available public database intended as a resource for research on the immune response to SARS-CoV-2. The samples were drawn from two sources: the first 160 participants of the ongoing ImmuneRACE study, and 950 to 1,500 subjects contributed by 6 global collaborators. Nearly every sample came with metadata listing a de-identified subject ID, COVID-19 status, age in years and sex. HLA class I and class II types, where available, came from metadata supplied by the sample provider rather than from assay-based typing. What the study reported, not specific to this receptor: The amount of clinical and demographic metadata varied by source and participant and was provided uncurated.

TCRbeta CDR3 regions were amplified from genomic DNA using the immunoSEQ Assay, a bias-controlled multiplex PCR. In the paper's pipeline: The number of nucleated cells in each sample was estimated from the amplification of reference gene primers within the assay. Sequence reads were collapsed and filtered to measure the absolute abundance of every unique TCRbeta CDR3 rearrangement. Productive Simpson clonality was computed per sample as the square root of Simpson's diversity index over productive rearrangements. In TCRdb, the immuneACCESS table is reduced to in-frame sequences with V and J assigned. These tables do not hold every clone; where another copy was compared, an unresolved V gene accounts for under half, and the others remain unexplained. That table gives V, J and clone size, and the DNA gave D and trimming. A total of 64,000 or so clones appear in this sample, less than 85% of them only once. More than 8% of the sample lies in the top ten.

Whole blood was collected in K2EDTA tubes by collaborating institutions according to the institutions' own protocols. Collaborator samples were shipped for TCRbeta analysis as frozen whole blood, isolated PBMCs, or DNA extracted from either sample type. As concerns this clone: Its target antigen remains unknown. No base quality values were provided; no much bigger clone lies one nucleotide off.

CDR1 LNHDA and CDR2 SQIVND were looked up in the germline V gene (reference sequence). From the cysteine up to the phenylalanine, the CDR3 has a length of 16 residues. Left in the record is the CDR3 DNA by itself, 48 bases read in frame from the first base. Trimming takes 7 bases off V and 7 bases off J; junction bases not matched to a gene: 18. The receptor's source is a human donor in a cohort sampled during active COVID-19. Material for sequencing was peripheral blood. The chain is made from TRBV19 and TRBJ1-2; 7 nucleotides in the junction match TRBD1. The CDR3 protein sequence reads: CASTKQTGSGISGYTF. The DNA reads TGTGCCAGTACCAAACAGACAGGGTCGGGGATAAGTGGCTACACCTTC.